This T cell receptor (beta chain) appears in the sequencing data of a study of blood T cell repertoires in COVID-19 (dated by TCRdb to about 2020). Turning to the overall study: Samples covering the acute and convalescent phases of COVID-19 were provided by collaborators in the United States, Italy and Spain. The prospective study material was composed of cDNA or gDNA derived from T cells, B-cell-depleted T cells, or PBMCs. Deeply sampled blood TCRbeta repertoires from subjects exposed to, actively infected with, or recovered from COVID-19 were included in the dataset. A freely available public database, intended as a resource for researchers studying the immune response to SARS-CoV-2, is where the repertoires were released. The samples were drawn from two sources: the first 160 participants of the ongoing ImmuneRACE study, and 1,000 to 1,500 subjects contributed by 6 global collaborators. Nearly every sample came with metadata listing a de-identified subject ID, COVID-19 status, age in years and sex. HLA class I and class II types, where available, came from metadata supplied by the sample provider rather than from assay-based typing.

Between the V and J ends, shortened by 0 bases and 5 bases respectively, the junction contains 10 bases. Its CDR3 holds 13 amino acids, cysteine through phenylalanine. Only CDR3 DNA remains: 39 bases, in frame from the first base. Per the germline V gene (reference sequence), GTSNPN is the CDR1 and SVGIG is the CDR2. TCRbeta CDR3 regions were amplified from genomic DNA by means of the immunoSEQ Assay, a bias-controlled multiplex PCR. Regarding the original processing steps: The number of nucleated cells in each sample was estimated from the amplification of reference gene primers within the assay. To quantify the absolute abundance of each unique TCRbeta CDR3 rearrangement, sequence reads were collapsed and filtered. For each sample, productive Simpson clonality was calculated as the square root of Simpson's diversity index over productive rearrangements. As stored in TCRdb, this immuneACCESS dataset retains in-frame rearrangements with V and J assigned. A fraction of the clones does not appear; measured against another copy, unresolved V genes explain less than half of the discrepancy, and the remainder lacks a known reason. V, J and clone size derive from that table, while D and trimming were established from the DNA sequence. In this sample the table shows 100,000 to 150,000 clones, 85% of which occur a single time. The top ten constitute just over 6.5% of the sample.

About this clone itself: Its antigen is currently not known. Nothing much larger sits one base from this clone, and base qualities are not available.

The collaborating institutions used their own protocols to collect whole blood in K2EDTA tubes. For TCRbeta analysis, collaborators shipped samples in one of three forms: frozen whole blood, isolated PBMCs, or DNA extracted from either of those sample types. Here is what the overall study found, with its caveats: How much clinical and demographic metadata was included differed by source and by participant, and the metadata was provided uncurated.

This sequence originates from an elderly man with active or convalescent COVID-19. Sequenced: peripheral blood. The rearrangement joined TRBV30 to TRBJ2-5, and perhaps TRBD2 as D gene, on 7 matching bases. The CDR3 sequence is CAWSVGGAETQYF. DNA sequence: TGTGCCTGGAGTGTGGGGGGGGCGGAGACCCAGTACTTC.